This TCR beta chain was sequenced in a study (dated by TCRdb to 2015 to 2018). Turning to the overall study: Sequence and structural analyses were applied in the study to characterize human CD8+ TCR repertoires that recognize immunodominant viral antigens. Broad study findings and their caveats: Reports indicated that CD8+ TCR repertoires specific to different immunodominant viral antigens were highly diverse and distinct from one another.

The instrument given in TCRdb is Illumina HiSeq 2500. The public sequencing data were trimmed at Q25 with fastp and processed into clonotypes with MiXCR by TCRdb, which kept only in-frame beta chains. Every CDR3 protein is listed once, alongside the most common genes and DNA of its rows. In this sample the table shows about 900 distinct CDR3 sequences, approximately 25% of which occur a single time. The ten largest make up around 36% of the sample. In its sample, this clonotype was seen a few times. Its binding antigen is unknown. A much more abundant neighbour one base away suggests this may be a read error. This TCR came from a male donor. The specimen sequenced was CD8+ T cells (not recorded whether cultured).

The DNA sequence is as follows: TGCAGCGTTGAAGTGAGCACTGAAGCTTTCTTT. It specifies CSVEVSTEAFF. Rearrangement joined TRBV29-1 to TRBJ1-1, with an unclear D gene assignment. The junction carries 4 bases between V and J, which are trimmed by 1 base and 4 bases respectively. Sequences SQVTM (CDR1) and ANQGSEA (CDR2) are obtained from the germline V gene. The cysteine opens and the phenylalanine closes a CDR3 of 11 amino acids. The sequence is cut down to CDR3 DNA, 33 bases in frame from base 1.